The present T cell receptor (beta chain) was sequenced within a study of CD8 T cells in ankylosing spondylitis. Points from the study as a whole: Disease-associated clones were CD8+ and fairly uncommon in peripheral blood. Significantly higher representation of disease-linked clones was reported for matched ankylosing spondylitis synovial fluid. Before this, some motif variants had been reported in reactive arthritis synovial fluid and blood. Several highly homologous variants made up a TCR beta motif that seemed to typify ankylosing spondylitis blood.

In germline, CDR1 is MDHEN, CDR2 SYDVKM. The trim removed 6 bases at V and 3 bases at J, leaving 8 bases unmatched. The CDR3 consists of 15 residues. Generation of TCR beta libraries employed quantitative 5'-RACE incorporating molecular barcodes. TCRdb re-called the 5' RACE reads with MiXCR, one entry per CDR3 protein. The sample carries roughly 370,000 distinct CDR3 sequences, 20% to 25% recorded once. Remarks on this clonotype: Its target is not known.

The origin of this receptor is a male donor with ankylosing spondylitis. Sequencing was carried out using blood, either unsorted or a sorted T cell fraction (not recorded which). J is TRBJ2-3 and V is TRBV28; 8 bases align to TRBD2. CDR3 sequence (DNA): TGTGCCAGCAGCGAAGCGGGAGCTAAGACAGATACGCAGTATTTT. The encoded protein is CASSEAGAKTDTQYF. Based on the CDR3 plus reference TRBV28 and TRBJ2-3, the full variable domain is DVKVTQSSRYLVKRTGEKVFLECVQDMDHENMFWYRQDPGLGLRLIYFSYDVKMKEKGDIPEGYSVSREKKERFSLILESASTNQTSMYLCASSEAGAKTDTQYFGPGTRLTVL.